Here is one TCR beta chain with its context. Generated by immunoSEQ multiplex PCR, the TCRdb table keeps only in-frame clones and is missing some. In the table there are roughly 200,000 clones, just over 90% of which are singletons. The data originate from a study of T cell responses to AZD1222 COVID-19 vaccine. Looked up from germline, CDR1 is KGHDR and CDR2 is SFDVKD. The CDR3 is 17 amino acids. Losses at the gene ends were 3 bases for V and 6 bases for J; bases not matched to a gene: 12. The source material was peripheral blood, sampled 28 days after the second AZD1222 dose. This TCR was recovered from an adult who received the AZD1222 COVID-19 vaccine. The chain uses TRBV24-1 and TRBJ2-1, with 8 bases aligning to TRBD1. CDR3 in amino acids: CATSDNGQGWLGNEQFF. The CDR3 coding sequence is TGTGCCACCAGTGATAACGGACAGGGATGGCTGGGCAATGAGCAGTTCTTC.